This TCR beta chain was observed in a study of radiation and T cells in renal cell carcinoma. Libraries were prepared by immunoSEQ multiplex PCR; TCRdb keeps only in-frame clonotypes and omits some of them. This sample has some 130,000 clones, with around four fifths found just once. Time point noted: blood 2 weeks post-SBRT. This sample's treatment: 15 Gy SBRT to primary tumor, nephrectomy 4 weeks later. Germline V CDR1 and CDR2: SGHNT, YYREEE (reference sequence). V lost 1 base and J 0 bases, leaving 13 bases between the germline ends. The CDR3 has 16 amino acids. The clonotype comes from a woman aged 60-70 years with renal cell carcinoma. V is TRBV5-4 and J is TRBJ2-5, with no clear D. Specimen: blood, collected from a patient whose treatment included radiotherapy and nephrectomy. The CDR3, as DNA: TGTGCCAGCAGCTTGACCGGCCCCGCGTACCAAGAGACCCAGTACTTC. It codes for CASSLTGPAYQETQYF. Based on the CDR3 plus reference TRBV5-4 and TRBJ2-5, the full variable domain is ETGVTQSPTHLIKTRGQQVTLRCSSQSGHNTVSWYQQALGQGPQFIFQYYREEENGRGNFPPRFSGLQFPNYSSELNVNALELDDSALYLCASSLTGPAYQETQYFGPGTRLLVL.